This T cell receptor (beta chain) was sequenced for a study of tumor-infiltrating lymphocytes in localized non-small cell lung cancer. Study information: The cohort mixed smokers and never-smokers, several histologies, and some post-neoadjuvant-chemotherapy samples. Tumor tissue and non-adjacent uninvolved lung came from each patient. Study-level points and caveats: TCR sequencing covered a subset of patients with enough tissue. TCRbeta sequencing showed higher T cell infiltration in tumors than uninvolved lung.

Sequencing was performed with immunoSEQ multiplex PCR; in TCRdb, only in-frame clones are kept and a portion is missing. Among about 13,000 clones listed, approximately 71% were seen once. This clone was counted once. Its antigen is undetermined. CDR1 is MNHEY and CDR2 is SMNVEV in the germline V gene (reference sequence). This CDR3 is built from 15 residues. Trimming pared 6 bases from V and 2 bases from J, leaving 11 bases between. This TCR came from a human donor with non-small cell lung cancer. The rearrangement uses TRBV27 and TRBJ2-6; D may be TRBD1 (6 bases). The specimen sequenced was uninvolved lung tissue not adjacent to the tumor. CDR3 sequence reads: CASSEQGTGANVLTF. The CDR3 nucleotides read TGTGCCAGCAGCGAACAGGGTACTGGGGCCAACGTCCTGACTTTC. Together with reference TRBV27 and TRBJ2-6, the CDR3 gives the full variable domain: EAQVTQNPRYLITVTGKKLTVTCSQNMNHEYMSWYRQDPGLGLRQIYYSMNVEVTDKGDVPEGYKVSRKEKRNFPLILESPSPNQTSLYFCASSEQGTGANVLTFGAGSRLTVL.